These T cell receptor beta chains were read from a single sample in a study of control samples from healthy donors and cancer patients. Data came from immunoSEQ multiplex PCR; TCRdb stores just in-frame clones and leaves some out. This sample has around 70,000 clones, with roughly 90% found just once. Sample: PBMCs. The source is a woman aged 50 to 60 with colorectal cancer. Each CDR3 is given with its conserved first and last residue. D genes are given only for firm matches. Expanded clones are given a class, and other clones once, few, many or no size at all.

d_gene,v_gene,abundance,j_gene,CDR3nt,CDR3aa
.,TRBV7-2,.,TRBJ2-3,TGTGCCAGCAGCTTAGGGGTCGGGACCCTCACAGATACGCAGTATTTT,CASSLGVGTLTDTQYF
.,TRBV21-1,.,TRBJ2-3,TGTGCCAGCAGTGAGACTAGCGGGGGTTGCACAGATACGCAGTATTTT,CASSETSGGCTDTQYF
.,TRBV27,.,TRBJ1-5,TGTGCCAGCAGTCCGAGTAGGGCTGGAGGACAGCCCCAGCATTTT,CASSPSRAGGQPQHF
.,TRBV5-1,.,TRBJ2-1,TGCGCCAGCACAGGAGCCTCCTACAATGAGCAGTTCTTC,CASTGASYNEQFF
.,TRBV14,.,TRBJ1-2,TGTGCCAGAAAAGGGGGGTGGTATGGCTACACCTTC,CARKGGWYGYTF
.,TRBV7-2,.,TRBJ1-3,TGTGCCAGCAGCTTAGAGGAACAGGGACCCTCTGGAAACACCATATATTTT,CASSLEEQGPSGNTIYF
.,TRBV5-1,few,TRBJ1-1,TGCGCCAGCACTAGGTCAGGGGCAGGGAGCACTGAAGCTTTCTTT,CASTRSGAGSTEAFF
.,TRBV12-3/TRBV12-4,.,TRBJ1-2,TGTGCCAGCAGTCGAACCTATGGCTACACCTTC,CASSRTYGYTF
.,TRBV6-4,.,TRBJ1-3,TGTGCCAGCACATTGCGTTTGGAAAACACCATATATTTT,CASTLRLENTIYF
.,TRBV28,.,TRBJ1-1,TGTGCCAGCAGGATAGGGAGGGCTAACGGGGCTGAAGCTTTCTTT,CASRIGRANGAEAFF
.,TRBV6-5,.,TRBJ2-3,TGTGCCAGCAGTTACTCGATCGGGGGCGCGACAGATACGCAGTATTTT,CASSYSIGGATDTQYF
.,TRBV30,.,TRBJ1-2,TGTGCCTACGCGGACCGCGGTGGCTACACCTTC,CAYADRGGYTF
.,TRBV7-9,.,TRBJ2-1,TGTGCCAGCAGCGAAGCCCCGGACAGCCTGCGGGTAGATGAGCAGTTCTTC,CASSEAPDSLRVDEQFF